A selection of T cell receptor beta chains follows, all from one sample in a study of T cell clones after liver transplantation. Using immunoSEQ multiplex PCR, the repertoire was profiled, and TCRdb retains in-frame clones only, with some absent. Of roughly 100,000 clones in the sample, around 84% are singletons; the top ten hold about 2.6%. Sequenced material: CD4+ T cells from blood, taken approximately 50 months after liver transplant. The receptors stem from a human patient who received a liver transplant. Some T cells may have come from the graft donor. Each CDR3 is given with its conserved first and last residue. D genes are given only for firm matches. The size of a clone is reported for some rows only, either as once, few or many, or as a class for expanded clones.

.,.,TRBV7-3,TRBJ1-2,TGTGCCAGCAGCCCCGACAGCGGCTATGGCTACACCTTC,CASSPDSGYGYTF
medium-sized,.,TRBV9,TRBJ1-3,TGTGCCAGCAGCCCGAGGACGGCGAGCTCTGGAAACACCATATATTTT,CASSPRTASSGNTIYF
.,.,TRBV6-1,TRBJ1-5,TGTGCCAGCAGTGAAGGGAAGGGATCAGGGCTGAGCAATCAGCCCCAGCATTTT,CASSEGKGSGLSNQPQHF
.,TRBD2,TRBV25-1,TRBJ2-3,TGTGCCAGCAGTAAGACTAGCGGGACAGATACGCAGTATTTT,CASSKTSGTDTQYF
.,.,TRBV18,TRBJ2-1,TGTGCCAGCTCACTTATTTCCGGGGGTTACAATGAGCAGTTCTTC,CASSLISGGYNEQFF
.,.,TRBV7-8,TRBJ2-7,TGTGCCAGCAGCCCCGCCTACGAGCAGTACTTC,CASSPAYEQYF
.,.,TRBV25-1,TRBJ1-6,TGTGCCAGCAGCAACGGGGAGTCCTATAATTCACCCCTCCACTTT,CASSNGESYNSPLHF
.,TRBD2,TRBV6-6,TRBJ2-3,TGTGCCAGCAGTCGGACTAGCGGGACCACAGATACGCAGTATTTT,CASSRTSGTTDTQYF
.,.,TRBV23-1,TRBJ2-5,TGCGCCAGCAGTCAATCAACGGGGGAGACCCAGTACTTC,CASSQSTGETQYF
.,.,TRBV13,TRBJ2-7,TGTGCCAGCAGTTTAACCCTCTACGAGCAGTACTTC,CASSLTLYEQYF
.,.,TRBV7-3,TRBJ1-2,TGTGCCAGCAGCCAGGGCCTTAACTATGGCTACACCTTC,CASSQGLNYGYTF
.,.,TRBV18,TRBJ2-3,TGTGCCAGCTCACCGTCAGATACGCAGTATTTT,CASSPSDTQYF
.,TRBD1,TRBV29-1,TRBJ2-3,TGCAGCGCACGACAGGGGGGAAGCACAGATACGCAGTATTTT,CSARQGGSTDTQYF
.,TRBD2,TRBV5-1,TRBJ2-1,TGCGCCAGCAGCTTGACGGGAGGAGTCTACAATGAGCAGTTCTTC,CASSLTGGVYNEQFF
.,.,TRBV5-1,TRBJ2-2,TGCGCCAGCAGCCAGCTGGACGGAATATCGGGGGAGCTGTTTTTT,CASSQLDGISGELFF
.,.,TRBV7-6,TRBJ2-7,TGTGCCAGCAGCTTTTACCCGTTACAGGCCTACGAGCAGTACTTC,CASSFYPLQAYEQYF
.,.,TRBV18,TRBJ1-2,TGTGCCAGCTCACCGGGGCGCGGCTATGGCTACACCTTC,CASSPGRGYGYTF
.,.,TRBV25-1,TRBJ1-1,TGTGCCAGCAGCGGGGACCCCTGGGGCACTGAAGCTTTCTTT,CASSGDPWGTEAFF
.,.,TRBV5-1,TRBJ1-4,TGCGCCAGCAGCGAACGTTCCCTCTACTTTGAAAAACTGTTTTTT,CASSERSLYFEKLFF
.,.,TRBV5-1,TRBJ2-7,TGCGCCAGCAGGCAGACGCCGGTCCACGAGCAGTACTTC,CASRQTPVHEQYF
.,.,TRBV11-3,TRBJ2-3,TGTGCCAGCAGGGGTCCCACAGATACGCAGTATTTT,CASRGPTDTQYF
.,TRBD1,TRBV28,TRBJ2-5,TGTGCCAGCAGTTCCGGGACAGGGTTGGGCCAAGAGACCCAGTACTTC,CASSSGTGLGQETQYF
.,TRBD2,TRBV7-2,TRBJ2-2,TGTGCCAGCAGCTTCCTAGCGGGAATACCGAACACCGGGGAGCTGTTTTTT,CASSFLAGIPNTGELFF
.,TRBD2,TRBV11-2,TRBJ2-3,TGTGCCAGCAGCTTAGACCCAAGCGGGAGTCCAACAGATACGCAGTATTTT,CASSLDPSGSPTDTQYF
.,.,TRBV27,TRBJ2-7,TGTGCCAGCAGCCTGAGAGGACAGCCCACCTACGAGCAGTACTTC,CASSLRGQPTYEQYF
.,.,TRBV18,TRBJ1-5,TGTGCCAGCTCGTCGTCTAGTAGCAATCAGCCCCAGCATTTT,CASSSSSSNQPQHF
.,TRBD2,TRBV18,TRBJ2-3,TGTGCCAGCTCACCCCAGCGGGGGGTAACAGATACGCAGTATTTT,CASSPQRGVTDTQYF
once,.,TRBV28,TRBJ1-4,TGTGCCAGCAACCAGCGGGTTAATGAAAAACTGTTTTTT,CASNQRVNEKLFF
.,TRBD1,TRBV9,TRBJ2-4,TGTGCCAGCAGCGGGGCGGGACAGGTTAAAAACATTCAGTACTTC,CASSGAGQVKNIQYF
.,TRBD1,TRBV2,TRBJ1-1,TGTGCCAGCACCCGACAGGGGATGAACACTGAAGCTTTCTTT,CASTRQGMNTEAFF
.,TRBD1,TRBV4-2,TRBJ2-7,TGTGCCAGCAGCCGAAACAGGGGCCCCGAGTACGAGCAGTACTTC,CASSRNRGPEYEQYF
.,TRBD1,TRBV5-1,TRBJ2-2,TGCGCCAGCAGCTCCCGGACAGGGAACACCGGGGAGCTGTTTTTT,CASSSRTGNTGELFF
.,.,TRBV7-9,TRBJ2-6,TGTGCCAGCAGCTTAGATCTCGGCTCTGGGGCCAACGTCCTGACTTTC,CASSLDLGSGANVLTF
few,.,TRBV4-3,TRBJ1-5,TGCGCCAGCAGCCAAGAATCCGGGGATGGGAATCAGCCCCAGCATTTT,CASSQESGDGNQPQHF
.,TRBD1,TRBV15,TRBJ2-7,TGTGCCACCAGCAGGGCAACCGGGACAGGGGGCTACGAGCAGTACTTC,CATSRATGTGGYEQYF
.,.,TRBV5-1,TRBJ2-1,TGCGCCAGCAGCTTCGCAACCCGCTACAATGAGCAGTTCTTC,CASSFATRYNEQFF
.,.,TRBV29-1,TRBJ2-2,TGCAGCGTCCGCGAGGCGATAGGGGAGCTGTTTTTT,CSVREAIGELFF
once,.,TRBV10-3,TRBJ2-2,TGTGCCATCAGTGAAGGGGCCGGGGAGCTGTTTTTT,CAISEGAGELFF